Listed below are T cell receptor beta chains from one sample, sequenced in a study of beta chain features in type 1 diabetes. Sequencing was performed with immunoSEQ multiplex PCR; in TCRdb, only in-frame clones are kept and a portion is missing. The data contain about 270,000 clones, 13% to 15% of them singletons. Sequenced: naive CD4+ T cells from blood. These receptors were obtained from a woman aged 40 to 55 in good health. CDR3s include the opening cysteine and the closing phenylalanine or tryptophan. Each record gives: CDR3 protein, CDR3 DNA, J gene, clone size, V gene, D gene, CDR3 length. The D gene is left open where the match is weak. The listing skips clone size in some rows; elsewhere it reads once, few, many or a size class.

cdr3_aa: CASSRSGAGDYNEQFF
cdr3_nt: TGTGCCAGCAGCCGGTCTGGGGCGGGGGATTACAATGAGCAGTTCTTC
j_call: TRBJ2-1
clone_size: -
v_call: TRBV2
d_call: TRBD2
cdr3_length: 16

cdr3_aa: CSVVPGGETQYF
cdr3_nt: TGCAGCGTTGTTCCGGGGGGGGAGACCCAGTACTTC
j_call: TRBJ2-5
clone_size: many
v_call: TRBV29-1
d_call: TRBD2
cdr3_length: 12

cdr3_aa: CASSPSIQGGGNYGYTF
cdr3_nt: TGTGCCAGCTCACCTTCAATCCAAGGGGGCGGTAACTATGGCTACACCTTC
j_call: TRBJ1-2
clone_size: -
v_call: TRBV18
d_call: TRBD1
cdr3_length: 17

cdr3_aa: CASSPSAGGNTIYF
cdr3_nt: TGTGCCAGCAGCCCATCCGCCGGTGGAAACACCATATATTTT
j_call: TRBJ1-3
clone_size: few
v_call: TRBV13
d_call: -
cdr3_length: 14

cdr3_aa: CASSGTGADTQYF
cdr3_nt: TGCGCCAGCAGTGGAACGGGTGCAGATACGCAGTATTTT
j_call: TRBJ2-3
clone_size: few
v_call: TRBV10-2
d_call: -
cdr3_length: 13

cdr3_aa: CASSKPGGGGELFF
cdr3_nt: TGTGCCAGCAGTAAACCAGGGGGCGGCGGGGAGCTGTTTTTT
j_call: TRBJ2-2
clone_size: -
v_call: TRBV6-6
d_call: TRBD1
cdr3_length: 14

cdr3_aa: CASSLAIPGNTIYF
cdr3_nt: TGCGCCAGCAGCTTAGCGATTCCTGGAAACACCATATATTTT
j_call: TRBJ1-3
clone_size: -
v_call: TRBV5-1
d_call: -
cdr3_length: 14

cdr3_aa: CASSTGVGNTIYF
cdr3_nt: TGTGCCAGCAGTACAGGGGTCGGAAACACCATATATTTT
j_call: TRBJ1-3
clone_size: few
v_call: TRBV5-6
d_call: TRBD1
cdr3_length: 13

cdr3_aa: CASSLGGGGRQETQYF
cdr3_nt: TGTGCCAGCAGCTTAGGCGGAGGGGGCCGGCAAGAGACCCAGTACTTC
j_call: TRBJ2-5
clone_size: few
v_call: TRBV7-2
d_call: -
cdr3_length: 16

cdr3_aa: CASSLVGPNTEAFF
cdr3_nt: TGTGCCAGCAGCTTAGTGGGCCCGAACACTGAAGCTTTCTTT
j_call: TRBJ1-1
clone_size: few
v_call: TRBV11-2
d_call: -
cdr3_length: 14

cdr3_aa: CAISQPTGGMNTEAFF
cdr3_nt: TGTGCCATCAGTCAGCCTACAGGGGGAATGAACACTGAAGCTTTCTTT
j_call: TRBJ1-1
clone_size: few
v_call: TRBV10-3
d_call: TRBD1
cdr3_length: 16

cdr3_aa: CASSPGQGADTQYF
cdr3_nt: TGTGCCAGCAGCCCCGGACAGGGTGCAGATACGCAGTATTTT
j_call: TRBJ2-3
clone_size: many
v_call: TRBV7-9
d_call: TRBD1
cdr3_length: 14

cdr3_aa: CATSREKPVARYGYTF
cdr3_nt: TGTGCCACCAGCAGAGAGAAACCCGTAGCCCGCTATGGCTACACCTTC
j_call: TRBJ1-2
clone_size: few
v_call: TRBV15
d_call: -
cdr3_length: 16

cdr3_aa: CASTRGLQETQYF
cdr3_nt: TGCGCCAGCACCAGGGGTCTCCAAGAGACCCAGTACTTC
j_call: TRBJ2-5
clone_size: once
v_call: TRBV5-1
d_call: -
cdr3_length: 13

cdr3_aa: CASSISSGGGPNTGELFF
cdr3_nt: TGTGCCAGTAGTATCTCCAGTGGCGGGGGCCCTAACACCGGGGAGCTGTTTTTT
j_call: TRBJ2-2
clone_size: few
v_call: TRBV19
d_call: -
cdr3_length: 18

cdr3_aa: CASSLEGKGPQHF
cdr3_nt: TGTGCCAGCAGTTTGGAGGGGAAGGGCCCCCAGCATTTT
j_call: TRBJ1-5
clone_size: few
v_call: TRBV28
d_call: -
cdr3_length: 13

cdr3_aa: CASSLMQVGRGYTF
cdr3_nt: TGTGCCAGCAGCTTAATGCAGGTCGGGAGGGGCTACACCTTC
j_call: TRBJ1-2
clone_size: few
v_call: TRBV7-2
d_call: -
cdr3_length: 14

cdr3_aa: CASSLFMGLAVEQYF
cdr3_nt: TGTGCCAGCAGCTTATTTATGGGACTAGCGGTCGAGCAGTACTTC
j_call: TRBJ2-7
clone_size: -
v_call: TRBV7-2
d_call: TRBD2
cdr3_length: 15

cdr3_aa: CASSAGTGGTEQYF
cdr3_nt: TGTGCCAGCAGTGCCGGGACAGGGGGCACCGAGCAGTACTTC
j_call: TRBJ2-7
clone_size: -
v_call: TRBV6-1
d_call: TRBD1
cdr3_length: 14

cdr3_aa: CASSPRGGRTDTQYF
cdr3_nt: TGTGCCAGCAGCCCTCGGGGGGGCAGGACAGATACGCAGTATTTT
j_call: TRBJ2-3
clone_size: few
v_call: TRBV13
d_call: TRBD2
cdr3_length: 15

cdr3_aa: CASSVRSGARTDTQYF
cdr3_nt: TGTGCCAGCAGCGTCCGAAGCGGGGCCCGCACAGATACGCAGTATTTT
j_call: TRBJ2-3
clone_size: -
v_call: TRBV9
d_call: TRBD2
cdr3_length: 16